This TCR beta chain was recorded in a study of blood T cell repertoires in COVID-19. Sequencing used immunoSEQ multiplex PCR; TCRdb keeps in-frame clones, though not all of them. The table has approximately 350,000 clones, about 90% seen once; the top ten hold less than 3.5%. This clone was seen only a few times. Trimming took off 0 bases at V and 8 bases at J, with 14 bases between the two ends. The CDR3 sequence is 15 residues long. Germline CDR1 and CDR2: LNHNV and YYDKDF (reference sequence). This sequence originates from a woman younger than 35 who had recovered from COVID-19. The chain employs TRBV15 and TRBJ2-1; D is unresolved. What was sequenced was peripheral blood. In DNA form, the CDR3 reads TGTGCCACCAGCAGAGATCCACTACCTTGGGATGAGCAGTTCTTC. This sequence encodes CATSRDPLPWDEQFF.